The 12 T cell receptor beta chains presented below share a single source sample, sequenced in a study of cytomegalovirus exposure and HLA in healthy donors. Method: immunoSEQ multiplex PCR; TCRdb's copy keeps in-frame clones and lacks some. The data hold about 140,000 clones, with around 90% observed a single time. Sequencing used PBMCs. These receptor sequences come from a woman under 30 in good health and CMV-seropositive.

In its sample, this clone was seen once. J is TRBJ2-1 and V is TRBV4-3; D remains ambiguous. Trimming took 4 bases from V and 5 from J, leaving 12 bases between them. CDR1 and CDR2 (germline): LGHNA, YSLEER. The CDR3 contains 14 residues. The CDR3 nucleotides read TGCGCCAGCAGCCGGAACTATGCCCACAATGAGCAGTTCTTC. Amino acid sequence: CASSRNYAHNEQFF.

The rearrangement joins TRBV7-9 to TRBJ1-2, with TRBD1 matching 8 bases. This CDR3 is 14 amino acids long. Germline values: CDR1 SEHNR, CDR2 FQNEAQ (reference sequence). V was pared by 4 bases and J by 10 bases, with 11 bases of the junction left unmatched. CDR3 nucleotides: TGTGCCAGCAGCTCCAGTTGGCAGGGGGCAACCTACACCTTC. It is translated as CASSSSWQGATYTF.

CDR3 region: CASSLYEGANYGYTF. DNA of the CDR3: TGTGCCAGCAGTTTATACGAGGGGGCTAACTATGGCTACACCTTC. This sequence joins TRBV28 and TRBJ1-2; possible D gene TRBD1, 6 bases. V dropped 1 base and J dropped 0 bases, with 9 bases sitting between them. This CDR3 comprises 15 residues. Germline V gene sequence: CDR1 MDHEN, CDR2 SYDVKM.

The rearrangement links TRBV27 to TRBJ1-2; D gene unclear. The CDR3 runs 13 residues. Germline CDR1 and CDR2: MNHEY and SMNVEV (reference sequence). V shed 2 bases and J shed 4 bases, with 8 bases lying between them. For the CDR3, the DNA is TGTGCCAGCAGTTTACAAGGCGGCTATGGCTACACCTTC. This codes for CASSLQGGYGYTF.

CDR3 bases: TGTGCCAGCAGCCCGGCGGAGGACAGGGCTTACAGCGGCTACACCTTC. Translation: CASSPAEDRAYSGYTF. J is TRBJ1-2 and V is TRBV9, with 8 bases aligning to TRBD1. CDR1 SGDLS and CDR2 YYNGEE come from the germline V gene. V was pared by 4 bases and J by 8 bases, with 16 bases of the junction left unmatched. The CDR3 has 16 amino acids.

This clone occurred a few times. The sample has other DNA sequences that encode this CDR3 too. The chain links TRBV5-1 to TRBJ2-5; TRBD1 might be the D (5 bases). Germline CDR1 reads SGHRS; CDR2 reads YFSETQ. This CDR3 contains 13 residues. Trimming stripped 0 bases from V and 3 bases from J, with 6 bases between. This chain's CDR3 is CASSLEGEETQYF. In DNA, the CDR3 is TGCGCCAGCAGCTTGGAAGGGGAAGAGACCCAGTACTTC.

This clone was found once. The J gene is TRBJ2-7, the V gene TRBV7-9; D possibly corresponds to TRBD1 (6 bases). The germline V gene has CDR1 SEHNR and CDR2 FQNEAQ (reference sequence). CDR3 length: 16 amino acids. Trimming shortened V by 6 bases and J by 5 bases, and 23 bases separated the two germline ends. The CDR3, as DNA: TGTGCCAGCAGACCATCGTCATTCACAGGGCACCACGAGCAGTACTTC. Its protein product is CASRPSSFTGHHEQYF.

The chain employs TRBV9 and TRBJ2-1, with no clear D. The V and J ends lost 3 bases and 0 bases respectively, with 13 bases between them. The CDR3 covers 16 residues. The V gene's germline CDR1 is SGDLS and CDR2 YYNGEE. CDR3 in DNA: TGTGCCAGCAGCGCCACGACGGAGAGCTCCTACAATGAGCAGTTCTTC. Its translation is CASSATTESSYNEQFF.

Notes on this clone: The same CDR3 can be traced to other DNA sequences in this sample. The rearrangement joins TRBV18 to TRBJ1-1; TRBD1 aligns across 8 bases. V shed 2 bases, J shed 1 base, and the junction held 0 bases outside the gene matches. Germline V CDR1 and CDR2: KGHSH, LQKENI. The CDR3 is 14 amino acids. The CDR3 protein is CASSPGQGNTEAFF. Here the CDR3 DNA reads TGTGCCAGCTCACCAGGACAGGGGAACACTGAAGCTTTCTTT. The whole variable domain, remainder taken from reference TRBV18 and TRBJ1-1, is NAGVMQNPRHLVRRRGQEARLRCSPMKGHSHVYWYRQLPEEGLKFMVYLQKENIIDESGMPKERFSAEFPKEGPSILRIQQVVRGDSAAYFCASSPGQGNTEAFFGQGTRLTVV.

V and J are TRBV7-6 and TRBJ2-3; D unclear. Germline lookup yields CDR1 SGHVS and CDR2 FNYEAQ. V lost 1 base to trimming and J lost 2 bases, with 7 bases between them. There are 14 residues in the CDR3. The CDR3 DNA is TGTGCCAGCAGCTTAGGCGGCCACACAGATACGCAGTATTTT. It encodes CASSLGGHTDTQYF.

On this clone itself: A read error may account for a junction end that differs from germline. The V and J genes are TRBV7-7 and TRBJ2-2; 7 bases map to TRBD1. Germline loops: CDR1 SSHAT, CDR2 FNYEAQ (reference sequence). The CDR3 sequence is 16 residues long. The CDR3 spells CASKLNTGANTGELFF. Here the CDR3 DNA reads TGTGCTAGCAAGCTTAATACAGGGGCAAACACCGGGGAGCTGTTTTTT.

The CDR3 DNA reads as TGTGCCAGCAGCTTGAGGGGGTACTCTGGAAACACCATATATTTT. Translation gives CASSLRGYSGNTIYF. The chain combines TRBV5-8 with TRBJ1-3, with D tentatively TRBD1 (6 bases). The V end was cut by 1 base, the J end by 0 bases, with 8 bases between. The germline gives CDR1 SGHTS, CDR2 YDEGEE. This CDR3 is built from 15 residues.